These 22 T cell receptor beta chains came from one sample sequenced in a study of OX40 agonist ivuxolimab in advanced cancers. The repertoire was sequenced with immunoSEQ multiplex PCR; TCRdb's copy has only in-frame clones and lacks some. The table has about 150,000 clones, about 92% seen once. The sequencing used CD4+ or CD8+ T cells sorted from blood, collected in a trial of the OX40 agonist ivuxolimab. Source of these receptors: an adult with an advanced solid tumor such as melanoma, head and neck, liver or kidney cancer.

This clone was observed a single time. The V call is TRBV5-1, the J call TRBJ1-4; 9 nucleotides match TRBD1. The germline CDR1 and CDR2 sequences are SGHRS and YFSETQ. This CDR3 spans 15 amino acids. The V gene end was trimmed by 4 bases and the J gene end by 4 bases; junction bases not matched to a gene: 5. The CDR3 DNA follows: TGCGCCAGCAGCATTACAGGGGGCGTTAATGAAAAACTGTTTTTT. This translates into CASSITGGVNEKLFF. Based on the CDR3 plus reference TRBV5-1 and TRBJ1-4, the full variable domain is KAGVTQTPRYLIKTRGQQVTLSCSPISGHRSVSWYQQTPGQGLQFLFEYFSETQRNKGNFPGRFSGRQFSNSRSEMNVSTLELGDSALYLCASSITGGVNEKLFFGSGTQLSVL.

The chain carries TRBV19 and TRBJ2-5; a weak D match, TRBD1 (6 bases). CDR3 length equals 13 residues. The germline CDR1 and CDR2 sequences are LNHDA and SQIVND (reference sequence). Trimming cost V 3 bases and J 4 bases, with 9 bases left between them. The CDR3 DNA reads TGTGCCAGTAGTATCGCAGGGGCAGAGACCCAGTACTTC. This gives the protein CASSIAGAETQYF. The full variable domain, completed using reference TRBV19 and TRBJ2-5, is DGGITQSPKYLFRKEGQNVTLSCEQNLNHDAMYWYRQDPGQGLRLIYYSQIVNDFQKGDIAEGYSVSREKKESFPLTVTSAQKNPTAFYLCASSIAGAETQYFGPGTRLLVL.

The rearrangement joins TRBV7-2 to TRBJ2-1, with TRBD1 matching over 10 bases. Germline V gives CDR1 SGHTA, CDR2 FQGNSA. The ends lost 3 bases at V and 6 bases at J; junction bases unmatched: 5. CDR3 size: 15 residues. This CDR3 reads CASSFGDRGPNEQFF. Written as DNA, the CDR3 is TGTGCCAGCAGCTTTGGGGACAGGGGACCCAATGAGCAGTTCTTC.

This chain links TRBV6-1 with TRBJ1-1; 8 bases agree with TRBD1. The CDR3 loop spans 14 amino acids. After removal of 6 bases from V and 1 base from J, the junction contained 4 bases not matched to a gene. Germline V CDR1 and CDR2: MNHNS, SASEGT. CDR3 loop: CASRTTGGNTEAFF. In nucleotides, the CDR3 is TGTGCCAGCAGAACTACAGGGGGGAACACTGAAGCTTTCTTT.

This clone was counted once. The chain is built from TRBV15 and TRBJ1-5; D gene uncertain. The CDR3 contains 15 residues. Germline CDR1 and CDR2: LNHNV and YYDKDF (reference sequence). Deletions cut 0 bases from V and 6 bases from J, with 12 bases between. The CDR3 is CATSRDRPRAQPQHF. CDR3 DNA: TGTGCCACCAGCAGAGATCGGCCAAGGGCTCAGCCCCAGCATTTT. Filled out from reference TRBV15 and TRBJ1-5, the complete variable domain reads DAMVIQNPRYQVTQFGKPVTLSCSQTLNHNVMYWYQQKSSQAPKLLFHYYDKDFNNEADTPDNFQSRRPNTSFCFLDIRSPGLGDTAMYLCATSRDRPRAQPQHFGDGTRLSIL.

The gene calls are TRBV2 and TRBJ1-4, with a possible D match to TRBD1 (5 bases). Germline loops: CDR1 SNHLY, CDR2 FYNNEI. The CDR3 loop spans 14 amino acids. Trimming took off 7 bases at V and 2 bases at J, with 11 bases between the two ends. For the CDR3, the DNA is TGTGCCAGCAAGGCCGGGGGGACTAATGAAAAACTGTTTTTT. This encodes CASKAGGTNEKLFF. Using reference TRBV2 and TRBJ1-4 for the parts outside the CDR3, the full variable domain is EPEVTQTPSHQVTQMGQEVILRCVPISNHLYFYWYRQILGQKVEFLVSFYNNEISEKSEIFDDQFSVERPDGSNFTLKIRSTKLEDSAMYFCASKAGGTNEKLFFGSGTQLSVL.

The chain uses TRBV4-1 and TRBJ2-2; 10 nucleotides agree with TRBD2. The CDR3 runs to 18 residues. From germline, CDR1 is MGHRA and CDR2 YSYEKL. V lost 1 base to trimming and J lost 6 bases; unmatched junction nucleotides: 11. The CDR3 region is CASSQGVGLAKKAGELFF. The CDR3 bases are TGCGCCAGCAGCCAAGGGGTGGGACTAGCGAAAAAAGCCGGGGAGCTGTTTTTT.

The rearrangement uses TRBV30 and TRBJ2-3; possible D gene TRBD1, 5 bases. Between the trimmed V and J ends, which lost 0 bases and 4 bases, there was a span of 14 bases. The CDR3 covers 15 residues. Looked up from germline, CDR1 is GTSNPN and CDR2 is SVGIG (reference sequence). CDR3 bases: TGTGCCTGGAGTGTAGGGGTGGCTGGCGCAGATACGCAGTATTTT. Translation gives CAWSVGVAGADTQYF.

The V call is TRBV5-6, the J call TRBJ1-5; D is undetermined. The CDR3 spans 13 residues. Looked up from germline, CDR1 is SGHDT and CDR2 is YYEEEE. V was clipped by 4 bases and J by 3 bases, with 8 bases between them. In DNA form, the CDR3 reads TGTGCCAGCAGCAGGGCGTACAATCAGCCCCAGCATTTT. This translates into CASSRAYNQPQHF. The whole variable domain, filled in from reference TRBV5-6 and TRBJ1-5, reads DAGVTQSPTHLIKTRGQQVTLRCSPKSGHDTVSWYQQALGQGPQFIFQYYEEEERQRGNFPDRFSGHQFPNYSSELNVNALLLGDSALYLCASSRAYNQPQHFGDGTRLSIL.

On this clone: Sequence at one end of the junction differs from germline and may be a read error. The rearrangement links TRBV7-7 to TRBJ2-1; unclear D gene. There are 14 residues in the CDR3. The germline gives CDR1 SSHAT, CDR2 FNYEAQ (reference sequence). The CDR3 reads CASSPNTDPNEQFF. CDR3 bases: TGTGCTAGCAGCCCAAATACGGACCCCAATGAGCAGTTCTTC.

This chain joins TRBV4-1 and TRBJ1-5; the D is unclear. This CDR3 has 15 amino acids. Germline CDR1 reads MGHRA; CDR2 reads YSYEKL. The V end was cut by 0 bases, the J end by 3 bases, with 9 bases between. The CDR3 region is CASSQEGRANQPQHF. CDR3 DNA sequence: TGCGCCAGCAGCCAAGAGGGGAGGGCCAATCAGCCCCAGCATTTT.

This clone showed up just a few times. The chain links TRBV10-3 to TRBJ1-1, with 10 bases identical to TRBD1. Per the germline V gene, CDR1 is ENHRY and CDR2 is SYGVKD. Trimming removed 5 bases from V and 1 base from J; junction bases left unmatched: 4. This CDR3 is built from 15 residues. CDR3 sequence (DNA): TGTGCCATCAGTCGGACAGGGGGTAAGAACACTGAAGCTTTCTTT. The encoded protein is CAISRTGGKNTEAFF.

A few counts support this clone. CDR3 DNA sequence: TGTGCCAGCAGCTTAGCGGTTACTGAAGCTTTCTTT. It specifies CASSLAVTEAFF. The V and J genes are TRBV11-2 and TRBJ1-1; the D is unclear. V lost 1 base, J lost 5 bases, and 5 bases lay in between. The CDR3 has 12 amino acids. From germline, CDR1 is SGHAT and CDR2 FQNNGV.

The chain couples TRBV10-2 to TRBJ2-7, with 12 positions matching TRBD2. J was trimmed by 3 bases and V by 4 bases; bases with no gene match: 1. Germline values: CDR1 WSHSY, CDR2 SAAADI. The CDR3 contains 14 residues. The DNA of the CDR3 is TGCGCCAGCAGTGGACTAGCGGGGGACTACGAGCAGTACTTC. Protein: CASSGLAGDYEQYF.

The chain links TRBV5-3 to TRBJ1-1, with D hard to call. TRBV5-3 is marked as an open reading frame, function uncertain. This CDR3 region has 14 residues. The V end lost 8 bases, the J end lost 7 bases, and 21 bases lay between the germline ends. The CDR3 nucleotides are TGTGCCAGCAGCCGTGAGCTGTCAGGTGATGAAGCTTTCTTT. Its translation: CASSRELSGDEAFF.

Written as DNA, the CDR3 is TGTGCCAGCAACCGGGGACGGAACCAAGAGACCCAGTACTTC. This translates into CASNRGRNQETQYF. The chain uses TRBV7-8 and TRBJ2-5, with D perhaps assigned TRBD1 or TRBD2 (5 bases each). Trimming left V 7 bases short and J 0 bases short, with 12 bases between. CDR3 size: 14 residues. CDR1 is SGHVS and CDR2 is FQNEAQ in the germline V gene.

This clone showed up just a few times. This chain connects TRBV6-1 to TRBJ1-5, with 7 bases identical to TRBD1. Germline V gives CDR1 MNHNS, CDR2 SASEGT. The CDR3 totals 12 residues. V dropped 7 bases and J dropped 5; count of bases not matched to a gene: 2. DNA of the CDR3: TGTGCCAGCATAACAGGGGATCAGCCCCAGCATTTT. Translating it yields CASITGDQPQHF.

This sequence joins TRBV2 and TRBJ1-2; no clear D gene. This CDR3 comprises 11 residues. Germline V CDR1 and CDR2: SNHLY, FYNNEI. The V end was cut by 2 bases, the J end by 13 bases, with 11 bases between. The CDR3 protein is CASSEWTEGTF. CDR3 sequence (DNA): TGTGCCAGCAGTGAATGGACTGAGGGCACCTTC.

V gene TRBV9 combines with J gene TRBJ2-2; TRBD2 matches at 8 bases. V dropped 0 bases and J dropped 0; count of bases not matched to a gene: 7. CDR3 length: 18 amino acids. Germline CDR1 is SGDLS and CDR2 is YYNGEE. CDR3 region: CASSVADSGAANTGELFF. Here the CDR3 DNA reads TGTGCCAGCAGCGTAGCCGATAGCGGGGCTGCGAACACCGGGGAGCTGTTTTTT. Based on the CDR3 plus reference TRBV9 and TRBJ2-2, the full variable domain is DSGVTQTPKHLITATGQRVTLRCSPRSGDLSVYWYQQSLDQGLQFLIQYYNGEERAKGNILERFSAQQFPDLHSELNLSSLELGDSALYFCASSVADSGAANTGELFFGEGSRLTVL.

The genes are TRBV7-9 and TRBJ2-2; D unclear. Germline V gene lookup returns CDR1 SEHNR and CDR2 FQNEAQ (reference sequence). Trimming removed 4 bases at V and 4 bases at J, with 7 bases between. This CDR3 spans 13 amino acids. CDR3: CASSSTPTGELFF. CDR3 in DNA: TGTGCCAGCAGCTCGACACCCACCGGGGAGCTGTTTTTT.

This chain uses TRBV7-9 with TRBJ1-2, with TRBD1 identical over 7 bases. This CDR3 region has 16 residues. Germline CDR1 SEHNR, CDR2 FQNEAQ (reference sequence). Trimming removed 0 bases from V and 4 bases from J; junction bases left unmatched: 8. DNA of the CDR3: TGTGCCAGCAGCTTAGCGGGCAGGGGGACCTCCTATGGCTACACCTTC. As protein: CASSLAGRGTSYGYTF.

The chain joins TRBV11-2 to TRBJ2-2; D is tentatively TRBD1 or TRBD2 (5 bases each). V lost 7 bases to trimming and J lost 4 bases, with 13 bases between them. The CDR3 has 14 residues. CDR1 is SGHAT, CDR2 FQNNGV, per germline. The CDR3 sequence is CASIGERGTGELFF. The CDR3 coding sequence is TGTGCCAGCATCGGGGAAAGGGGCACCGGGGAGCTGTTTTTT.